These 26 T cell receptor beta chains came from one sample sequenced in a study of long-term antiretroviral therapy in people with HIV (dated by TCRdb to between 2021 and 2022). The immunoSEQ hsTCRB v3.0 assay was used at survey level resolution to sequence the TRB variable region. The immuneACCESS repertoire file appears here via TCRdb, limited to in-frame rearrangements. These files lack a portion of the clones; in checked studies, under half of the deficit traces to unresolved V genes, and the cause of the others is not known. A total of some 19,000 clones appear in this sample, about 90% of them only once. Of the sample, about 3.3% is held by the ten largest clones. The sequenced sample was unsorted PBMCs, obtained approximately 2.5 years after starting antiretroviral therapy. The receptors were sampled from a woman in her forties or fifties with HIV.

The chain employs TRBV6-5 and TRBJ2-2, with D perhaps assigned TRBD1 or TRBD2 (5 bases each). Trimming shortened V by 5 bases and J by 8 bases, and 15 bases separated the two germline ends. CDR3 length equals 14 residues. Germline values: CDR1 MNHEY, CDR2 SVGAGI. The CDR3 coding sequence is TGTGCCAGCAGTCCGGGACCCTCTGCGGGGGAGCTGTTTTTT. This codes for CASSPGPSAGELFF.

The chain's CDR3 is CASSLWGRGTEAFF. In nucleotides, the CDR3 is TGCGCCAGCAGCTTGTGGGGGCGGGGCACTGAAGCTTTCTTT. The chain employs TRBV5-1 and TRBJ1-1, with D possibly being TRBD1 (6 bases). Trimming removed 1 base at V and 4 bases at J, with 11 bases between. This CDR3 has 14 amino acids. CDR1 is SGHRS and CDR2 is YFSETQ in the germline V gene.

This chain joins TRBV7-9 and TRBJ2-2, with D perhaps matching TRBD1 (6 bases). Looked up from germline, CDR1 is SEHNR and CDR2 is FQNEAQ (reference sequence). This CDR3 contains 13 residues. Trimming cost V 6 bases and J 5 bases, with 10 bases left between them. The chain's CDR3 is CASSPQGTGELFF. CDR3 DNA sequence: TGTGCCAGCAGTCCTCAGGGGACCGGGGAGCTGTTTTTT.

The rearrangement joins TRBV7-2 to TRBJ2-3; 14 positions agree with TRBD2. CDR1 is SGHTA, CDR2 FQGNSA, per germline. V lost 5 bases and J lost 4; bases outside the gene matches: 8. CDR3 length: 17 amino acids. CDR3 sequence reads: CASSPTGTSGSADTQYF. CDR3 coding DNA: TGTGCCAGCAGCCCAACCGGGACTAGCGGGAGCGCAGATACGCAGTATTTT.

V and J are TRBV7-9 and TRBJ2-7; D is possibly TRBD2 (6 bases). Trimming stripped 6 bases from V and 2 bases from J, with 8 bases between. Germline V gives CDR1 SEHNR, CDR2 FQNEAQ (reference sequence). The CDR3 covers 12 residues. CDR3 DNA: TGTGCCAGCAGTCGCGGGGCCTACGAGCAGTACTTC. Translation: CASSRGAYEQYF.

V and J are TRBV9 and TRBJ2-2, with TRBD2 matching over 13 bases. The CDR3 length is 19 residues. J lost 1 base, V lost 3 bases, and 9 bases had no gene match. Germline CDR1 SGDLS, CDR2 YYNGEE. CDR3 loop: CASSARTSGRVRNTGELFF. DNA of the CDR3: TGTGCCAGCAGCGCTCGGACTAGCGGGAGAGTCAGGAACACCGGGGAGCTGTTTTTT.

The chain joins TRBV9 to TRBJ2-7; 8 bases match TRBD1. CDR1 and CDR2 (germline): SGDLS, YYNGEE. This CDR3 comprises 14 residues. J lost 2 bases, V lost 4 bases, and 5 bases had no gene match. CDR3 region: CASSPWDRTYEQYF. CDR3 coding DNA: TGTGCCAGCAGCCCATGGGACAGGACCTACGAGCAGTACTTC.

V and J are TRBV21-1 and TRBJ2-7; the DNA was not used to check the table's D call, TRBD2. TRBV21-1 is assigned pseudogene status. This CDR3 comprises 15 residues. Written as DNA, the CDR3 is TGTGCCAGCAGCAAAAGGCGAGGTGGAGTATACGAGCAGTACTTC. Amino acids: CASSKRRGGVYEQYF.

The rearrangement links TRBV27 to TRBJ2-7, with D perhaps TRBD2 (6 bases). The CDR3 is made up of 13 amino acids. The germline V gene encodes CDR1 MNHEY and CDR2 SMNVEV (reference sequence). Trimming shortened V by 5 bases and J by 0 bases, and 8 bases separated the two germline ends. CDR3 sequence reads: CASSPGLSYEQYF. The CDR3 coding sequence is TGTGCCAGCAGTCCGGGACTCTCCTACGAGCAGTACTTC.

This clone appeared once. This sequence joins TRBV18 and TRBJ2-5, with D possibly being TRBD2 (6 bases). CDR1 and CDR2 (germline): KGHSH, LQKENI. The V and J ends lost 5 bases and 4 bases respectively, with 17 bases between them. The CDR3 has 15 residues. CDR3 protein: CASSSTSLRRETQYF. The CDR3 coding sequence is TGTGCCAGCTCATCCACTAGCCTCCGGCGAGAGACCCAGTACTTC.

The chain combines TRBV29-1 with TRBJ2-3; D gene unclear. V was shortened by 6 bases and J by 0 bases, with 7 bases between the two germline ends. Germline assignment: CDR1 SQVTM and CDR2 ANQGSEA. The CDR3 covers 12 residues. As DNA, the CDR3 is TGCAGCGTCCTGACAAGCACAGATACGCAGTATTTT. It is translated as CSVLTSTDTQYF.

This clone has just one count. The V and J genes are TRBV5-6 and TRBJ2-7; possible D gene TRBD2, 6 bases. The CDR3 sequence is 16 residues long. Germline V gene data show CDR1 as SGHDT and CDR2 as YYEEEE. The V gene lost 4 bases and the J gene lost 0 bases, with 17 bases spanning the gap. The CDR3 is CASSLAPSGFSYEQYF. The CDR3 nucleotides read TGTGCCAGCAGCCTGGCTCCGAGCGGGTTCTCCTACGAGCAGTACTTC. The full variable domain, its missing parts supplied by reference TRBV5-6 and TRBJ2-7, is DAGVTQSPTHLIKTRGQQVTLRCSPKSGHDTVSWYQQALGQGPQFIFQYYEEEERQRGNFPDRFSGHQFPNYSSELNVNALLLGDSALYLCASSLAPSGFSYEQYFGPGTRLTVT.

The chain combines TRBV25-1 with TRBJ1-2; 9 nucleotides line up with TRBD1. CDR1 and CDR2 (germline): MGHDK, SYGVNS. The CDR3 is 15 amino acids. V lost 6 bases to trimming and J lost 7 bases; unmatched junction nucleotides: 12. CDR3 loop: CASSEYTQGAPGYTF. As DNA, the CDR3 is TGTGCCAGCAGCGAGTATACACAGGGGGCCCCTGGCTACACCTTC.

The rearrangement uses TRBV20-1 and TRBJ1-1; no reliable D call. Trimming cost V 2 bases and J 8 bases, with 9 bases left between them. This CDR3 is 11 amino acids long. The germline CDR1 and CDR2 sequences are DFQATT and SNEGSKA (reference sequence). In DNA form, the CDR3 reads TGCAGTGCTAGACCGGGGAACGAAGCTTTCTTT. It yields the protein CSARPGNEAFF.

This chain uses TRBV10-1 with TRBJ2-2, with 10 bases matching TRBD2. Germline CDR1 reads WNHNN; CDR2 reads SYGVQD (reference sequence). The CDR3 has 19 residues. V lost 7 bases to trimming and J lost 8 bases; unmatched junction nucleotides: 22. The CDR3 here is CASTIFLGKAGGLNGELFF. The CDR3 nucleotides read TGCGCCAGCACAATTTTTTTAGGGAAAGCGGGAGGGCTTAATGGGGAGCTGTTTTTT.

The gene calls are TRBV11-2 and TRBJ2-7; 12 bases agree with TRBD2. J gave up 1 base and V 2 bases, and 3 bases lay outside the gene matches. The CDR3 totals 16 residues. Per germline, CDR1 SGHAT and CDR2 FQNNGV. CDR3 nucleotide sequence: TGTGCCAGCAGCTTACTAGCGGGAGGGTCTTCCTACGAGCAGTACTTC. It specifies CASSLLAGGSSYEQYF.

V gene TRBV7-2 combines with J gene TRBJ2-3; D might be TRBD2 (5 bases). Trimming pared 1 base from V and 0 bases from J, leaving 8 bases between. Germline V gene lookup returns CDR1 SGHTA and CDR2 FQGNSA. CDR3 length equals 15 residues. The CDR3 loop is CASSLVSGSTDTQYF. The CDR3 DNA is TGTGCCAGCAGCTTAGTAAGCGGTAGCACAGATACGCAGTATTTT.

The chain couples TRBV7-8 to TRBJ2-7; possible D gene TRBD2, 5 bases. CDR1 is SGHVS, CDR2 FQNEAQ, per germline. Trimming removed 3 bases from V and 3 bases from J, with 6 bases in between. This CDR3 contains 12 residues. The CDR3 region is CASSLGSYEQYF. The DNA of the CDR3 is TGTGCCAGCAGCTTGGGGAGCTACGAGCAGTACTTC.

The chain combines TRBV7-3 with TRBJ2-5; D is possibly TRBD2 (6 bases). Germline assignment: CDR1 SGHTA and CDR2 FQGTGA. This CDR3 region has 14 residues. Trimming removed 1 base from V and 2 bases from J, with 8 bases in between. The CDR3 region has the DNA TGTGCCAGCAGCTTAAGCGGGGCACAAGAGACCCAGTACTTC. Its protein is CASSLSGAQETQYF.

The chain employs TRBV7-9 and TRBJ1-1; possibly TRBD1 for D (6 bases). The CDR3 runs 14 residues. The V gene lost 5 bases and the J gene lost 3 bases, with 13 bases spanning the gap. Germline V lookup: CDR1 SEHNR, CDR2 FQNEAQ (reference sequence). The chain's CDR3 is CASSRDTIDTEAFF. The DNA for the CDR3 is TGTGCCAGCAGCCGGGACACCATTGACACTGAAGCTTTCTTT.

CDR3 in amino acids: CASSFPGGESTGELFF. CDR3 DNA: TGCGCCAGCAGCTTTCCAGGGGGCGAGTCCACCGGGGAGCTGTTTTTT. V is TRBV5-1 and J is TRBJ2-2; TRBD1 agrees at 8 bases. There are 16 residues in the CDR3. CDR1 is SGHRS, CDR2 YFSETQ, per germline. The V and J ends lost 2 bases and 4 bases, in that order; junction bases with no gene match: 7.

This clone has just a few counts. The chain couples TRBV7-6 to TRBJ2-2; D remains ambiguous. The CDR3 contains 14 residues. V was shortened by 0 bases and J by 7 bases, with 9 bases between the two germline ends. The germline V gene encodes CDR1 SGHVS and CDR2 FNYEAQ. The CDR3 loop reads CASSLAGFDGELFF. As DNA, the CDR3 is TGTGCCAGCAGCTTAGCGGGCTTCGACGGGGAGCTGTTTTTT.

The chain couples TRBV10-3 to TRBJ1-2; tentatively, D is TRBD1 (6 bases). Trimming removed 5 bases at V and 5 bases at J, with 9 bases between. Germline V gives CDR1 ENHRY, CDR2 SYGVKD. The CDR3 runs 12 residues. The CDR3 protein is CAISQQGYGYTF. The CDR3 region has the DNA TGTGCCATCAGTCAACAGGGTTATGGCTACACCTTC.

The table lists this clone with a few counts. The chain employs TRBV28 and TRBJ1-2; D is uncertain. Germline V gene lookup returns CDR1 MDHEN and CDR2 SYDVKM. The CDR3 is made up of 14 amino acids. Trimming took 9 bases from V and 8 from J, leaving 22 bases between them. CDR3 sequence (DNA): TGTGCCAGTACGATGTCTTTAGTGGGATCCGGCTACACCTTC. This translates into CASTMSLVGSGYTF.

The CDR3 sequence is CASSTGQARGTQYF. The CDR3 bases are TGTGCCAGCAGTACGGGACAGGCACGAGGTACGCAGTATTTT. The V gene is TRBV28, the J gene TRBJ2-3, with 8 bases fitting TRBD1. J gave up 8 bases and V 5 bases, and 9 bases lay outside the gene matches. Germline CDR1 MDHEN, CDR2 SYDVKM. This CDR3 region has 14 residues.

This sequence joins TRBV27 and TRBJ2-6; possibly TRBD1 for D (5 bases). The CDR3 covers 18 residues. The germline V gene has CDR1 MNHEY and CDR2 SMNVEV (reference sequence). With 2 bases removed from V and 0 bases from J, the gap between germline ends came to 14 bases. The CDR3 coding sequence is TGTGCCAGCAGTTTAGGGGCCCCGACACCCTCTGGGGCCAACGTCCTGACTTTC. Translation gives CASSLGAPTPSGANVLTF.